The clone carrying this T cell receptor (beta chain) was detected many times. Germline trimming cut 6 bases from V and 0 bases from J; bases unmatched to any gene: 5. Germline CDR1 reads MDHEN; CDR2 reads SYDVKM. The CDR3 has 14 amino acids. This sample is part of a study of T-cell reconstitution after alpha-beta-depleted transplantation in children. This sample's TCRbeta library carried unique molecular identifier barcodes. One entry per CDR3 protein, called by TCRdb with MiXCR from the PCR reads. The sample includes roughly 170,000 distinct CDR3 sequences, 6.5% to 7.5% of them seen just once. This sequence joins TRBV28 and TRBJ2-7, with 7 nucleotides matching TRBD1. Source: PBMCs from the stem cell graft donor, taken from the stem cell graft. This TCR was recovered from a human donor who donated a stem cell graft to a child with Wiskott-Aldrich syndrome. DNA of the CDR3: TGTGCCAGCAGGGAACGACAGGGCTCCTACGAGCAGTACTTC. It codes for CASRERQGSYEQYF.